This T cell receptor beta chain stems from a study of identical twins (dated by TCRdb to 2015 to 2016). General notes on the study: To test whether fetal clonotypes persist, the study used deep sequencing on TCR alpha and beta repertoires from monozygotic twins, unrelated adults of various ages, and cord blood. Replicate twin experiments were performed at different times using different library preparation protocols to rule out contamination.

To prepare the library, 5' RACE was applied. Sequenced using an Illumina HiSeq 2000. Template switching added a universal primer binding site, and the final cDNA carried a unique molecular identifier that allowed TCR cDNA molecules to be counted accurately. Specific primers in the conserved constant-segment region were used to synthesize first-strand cDNA for the TCR alpha and beta chains. To control for contamination, every cDNA library carried two barcodes: a SMART-Mk sample barcode plus Illumina barcodes. Two successive PCR steps introduced TruSeq adapter sequences along with Illumina sample barcodes. The Illumina HiSeq platform was used with custom primers to sequence TCR alpha and beta cDNA libraries. For the original study's pipeline: Unique molecular identifiers were extracted from raw reads with MiGEC, and CDR3 positions were determined with MiXCR. For each individual, recombination models were inferred using an EM algorithm with the repgenHMM and IGoR tools. Shared clonotypes were analyzed with the tcR package in R, and sharing was normalized by the product of cloneset sizes. To study raw recombination free of thymic and clonal selection effects, out-of-frame nonproductive sequences were analyzed. The raw public reads went through TCRdb reprocessing: fastp at Q25, MiXCR clone calling, in-frame beta chains kept. Each CDR3 protein gets just one entry, which takes the most common genes and DNA from the rows behind it. TCRdb's processing, not the study's, gives the V and J calls here. This sample holds more than 600,000 distinct CDR3 sequences; 15% to 20% were observed only once. Clones ranked in the top ten supply around 14% of the sample.

This clonotype has a handful of counts. Its antigen is currently not known. Base qualities are not recorded, but no much larger clone differs from it by a single base. Trimming at the junction amounts to 6 bases on V and 6 bases on J, and the germline ends lie 13 bases apart. From the cysteine through the phenylalanine, the CDR3 covers 13 amino acids. Of the read, only the CDR3 DNA is kept; its 39 bases are in frame from base 1. In the germline V gene, CDR1 corresponds to SGHDN and CDR2 to FVKESK. Every donor in the study was a healthy Caucasian. The twin cohort consisted of three pairs of female monozygotic twins, all aged about 18 to 29 years. The RNA used for TCR libraries was isolated from peripheral blood mononuclear cells. The research as a whole found: The excess sharing between twins in beta out-of-frame sequences was weaker because fewer shared sequences reduced the signal-to-noise ratio. Compared with coincidental sharing between unrelated individuals, an excess of low generation-probability sequences was observed among out-of-frame TCR alpha sequences shared between twins. Fewer insertions were carried by abundant cord blood beta clonotypes, a similar but weaker trend appeared in young adult naive repertoires, and no such trend appeared in memory repertoires. Because the same donors could not be followed over many years, the conclusions relied on cross-sectional statistical analysis. In monozygotic twins, recombination models systematically underestimated out-of-frame TCR alpha sharing, but the models matched the sharing seen between unrelated individuals. Invariant T cells such as MAIT and iNKT could partly confound zero-insertion analyses, although diverse VJ usage argued against such confounding for most clonotypes.

These data also featured in a second study, about T cells expressing NK-cell markers. As described in the second report: Three sorted T-cell subsets (CD3+CD56+NKG2C+, CD3+CD56+NKG2C- and CD3+CD56-NKG2C+) from roughly 8 donors had their TCR beta-chain repertoires profiled. Of the eight sequenced donors, seven were found to be HCMV-seropositive and one was found to be HCMV-seronegative. To restrict sorting to alphabetaTCR-expressing T cells, an anti-gammadeltaTCR antibody was added in several experiments. In about six donors, the dominant CD3+CD56+NKG2C+ clonotypes were found to rank among the top 10 CD8+ clonotypes and to make up roughly 1.0-7.5% of CD8+ T cells. Those dominant clonotypes were again the most abundant among CD3+CD56-NKG2C+ cells in a few donors, at about 25-60.1%. Whether the expanded NKG2C-expressing T cell clones were specific for HCMV antigens remained unclear. All eight donors whose samples were sequenced were randomly selected healthy volunteers, three of them men and five women. To determine HCMV serostatus, a commercial ELISA kit was used to detect HCMV-specific IgG in serum. For six donors, unsorted PBMC were also used to sequence bulk peripheral blood T-cell repertoires. MIGEC was used to demultiplex reads and group the reads by UMI, and MiTCR was used to assemble and quantify clonotypes. Only TCR cDNA sequences supported by at least two reads were kept to exclude erroneous sequences. The tcR package was used for downstream repertoire analysis, and clonotypes were matched between fractions using CDR3 nucleotide sequence together with V segment. Antigen specificity was annotated against VDJdb with VDJmatch, allowing one amino acid substitution in CDR3.

The sample taken for sequencing was PBMCs. This sequence originates from a woman under 30 in good health. Recombination joined TRBV14 with TRBJ2-3; no D gene can be assigned with confidence. The CDR3 has the sequence CASSRGPSDTQYF. The base sequence is TGTGCCAGCAGTCGAGGTCCCTCGGATACGCAGTATTTT.